What follows are 14 T cell receptor beta chains derived from one specimen sequenced in a study of graft-versus-host responses after intestinal transplantation. Some clones are missing from TCRdb's copy, which holds only in-frame ones; the method was immunoSEQ multiplex PCR. The data hold some 110,000 clones, with about nine tenths observed a single time. These receptors have no known antigen. This material consisted of unstimulated CD4+ T cells sorted from spleen or lymph node cells, taken before intestinal transplant. These receptors were taken from a human donor who received an intestinal transplant.

The chain employs TRBV7-2 and TRBJ1-1; possibly TRBD1 for D (5 bases). V lost 7 bases and J lost 1, with 19 bases in between. The CDR3 contains 16 residues. CDR1 and CDR2 (germline): SGHTA, FQGNSA. CDR3 region: CASTLRGRGRNTEAFF. CDR3 in DNA: TGTGCCAGCACCCTCCGGGGCCGGGGGAGGAACACTGAAGCTTTCTTT.

The V gene is TRBV7-2, the J gene TRBJ2-3; a weak D match, TRBD2 (6 bases). The CDR3 consists of 14 residues. The germline V gene has CDR1 SGHTA and CDR2 FQGNSA. The V end was cut by 5 bases, the J end by 5 bases, with 14 bases between. CDR3: CASSTLGGGDTQYF. Written as DNA, the CDR3 is TGTGCCAGCAGCACCCTGGGGGGTGGAGATACGCAGTATTTT.

This clone was observed a single time. The chain carries TRBV5-1 and TRBJ2-6; 7 bases are shared with TRBD2. V was pared by 4 bases and J by 0 bases, with 1 base of the junction left unmatched. CDR3 length: 15 amino acids. Germline loops: CDR1 SGHRS, CDR2 YFSETQ. CDR3 sequence (DNA): TGCGCCAGCAGCGGGGACTACTCTGGGGCCAACGTCCTGACTTTC. It is translated as CASSGDYSGANVLTF.

V gene TRBV11-2 combines with J gene TRBJ2-7; no clear D. The germline gives CDR1 SGHAT, CDR2 FQNNGV. Trimming shortened V by 0 bases and J by 6 bases, and 3 bases separated the two germline ends. This CDR3 comprises 11 residues. CDR3 in DNA: TGTGCCAGCAGCTTAGACCGCGAGCAGTACTTC. Translation: CASSLDREQYF. The whole variable domain, remainder taken from reference TRBV11-2 and TRBJ2-7, is EAGVAQSPRYKIIEKRQSVAFWCNPISGHATLYWYQQILGQGPKLLIQFQNNGVVDDSQLPKDRFSAERLKGVDSTLKIQPAKLEDSAVYLCASSLDREQYFGPGTRLTVT.

The chain employs TRBV5-6 and TRBJ2-1, with D perhaps TRBD2 (6 bases). V was clipped by 8 bases and J by 6 bases, with 15 bases between them. CDR1 is SGHDT, CDR2 YYEEEE, per germline. The CDR3 loop spans 13 amino acids. In nucleotides, the CDR3 is TGTGCCAGTTCCGGGGCGGGGCGCAATGAGCAGTTCTTC. Amino acids: CASSGAGRNEQFF.

The V gene is TRBV19, the J gene TRBJ1-5; D not certain. CDR1 and CDR2 from the germline V gene are LNHDA and SQIVND (reference sequence). CDR3 length equals 17 residues. V was pared by 4 bases and J by 0 bases, with 16 bases between. The CDR3 region has the DNA TGTGCCAGTAGTACCCCCTTTTTCGGGTATAGCAATCAGCCCCAGCATTTT. Its protein product is CASSTPFFGYSNQPQHF.

The J gene is TRBJ2-3, the V gene TRBV5-1, with TRBD2 matching 7 bases. Losses at the gene ends were 2 bases for V and 1 base for J; bases not matched to a gene: 16. CDR1 and CDR2 (germline): SGHRS, YFSETQ. This CDR3 spans 19 amino acids. CDR3 loop: CASSLLGEGPSLGTDTQYF. CDR3 nucleotide sequence: TGCGCCAGCAGCTTATTGGGGGAGGGTCCGAGCTTGGGCACAGATACGCAGTATTTT.

This chain connects TRBV29-1 to TRBJ2-1, with 7 bases identical to TRBD2. Germline V lookup: CDR1 SQVTM, CDR2 ANQGSEA. With V trimmed by 3 bases and J by 7 bases, 9 bases remained unmatched. The CDR3 contains 14 residues. CDR3 DNA sequence: TGCAGCGTTGATCGAGGGAGGGCCTGGAATGAGCAGTTCTTC. Its protein is CSVDRGRAWNEQFF.

The rearrangement uses TRBV19 and TRBJ2-1; 13 nucleotides align to TRBD2. The CDR3 consists of 18 residues. Germline CDR1 reads LNHDA; CDR2 reads SQIVND (reference sequence). The ends lost 6 bases at V and 5 bases at J; junction bases unmatched: 13. The CDR3 spells CASSWTSGSPNIHNEQFF. The DNA of the CDR3 is TGTGCCAGTAGCTGGACTAGCGGGAGTCCGAATATACACAATGAGCAGTTCTTC.

V usage is TRBV5-1 and J usage is TRBJ2-2, with 9 bases lining up with TRBD1. V was pared by 0 bases and J by 6 bases, with 9 bases of the junction left unmatched. The CDR3 totals 17 residues. The V gene's germline CDR1 is SGHRS and CDR2 YFSETQ. DNA of the CDR3: TGCGCCAGCAGCTTGGTCTCCGGGACAGGGAATCCCGGGGAGCTGTTTTTT. Translating gives CASSLVSGTGNPGELFF.

This clone was seen only once. The chain has TRBV5-1 and TRBJ2-3, with 10 bases aligning to TRBD2. The CDR3 runs to 15 residues. The germline CDR1 and CDR2 sequences are SGHRS and YFSETQ. The junction had 4 bases not matched to a gene; V was cut back by 2 bases and J by 4 bases. The CDR3, as DNA: TGCGCCAGCAGCTTAACTAGCGGGGTAGCAGATACGCAGTATTTT. Amino acid sequence: CASSLTSGVADTQYF.

The chain is built from TRBV5-1 and TRBJ2-2, with TRBD2 matching 10 bases. CDR3 size: 16 residues. The junction had 4 bases not matched to a gene; V was cut back by 4 bases and J by 1 base. Germline values: CDR1 SGHRS, CDR2 YFSETQ. DNA of the CDR3: TGCGCCAGCAGCGGAATAGCGGGAGGGAACACCGGGGAGCTGTTTTTT. Protein sequence: CASSGIAGGNTGELFF.

The chain has TRBV30 and TRBJ1-2; weak D call: TRBD1 (5 bases). The CDR3 totals 15 residues. Trimming removed 0 bases from V and 3 bases from J, with 14 bases in between. CDR1 and CDR2 from the germline V gene are GTSNPN and SVGIG (reference sequence). The CDR3 DNA follows: TGTGCCTGGAGTGTGGACCCCGGGGGATACTATGGCTACACCTTC. This gives the protein CAWSVDPGGYYGYTF.

The chain is built from TRBV5-1 and TRBJ2-5, with 12 bases matching TRBD2. The CDR3 is 15 residues long. The germline V gene encodes CDR1 SGHRS and CDR2 YFSETQ. Trimming took 2 bases from V and 4 from J; bases not matched to a gene: 3. The CDR3 nucleotides are TGCGCCAGCAGCTTTGGACTAGCGGGGTCAGAGACCCAGTACTTC. Protein product: CASSFGLAGSETQYF.